The clone carrying this T cell receptor beta chain was seen more than once but under ten times. Alongside a J-beta primer mix, a sample-barcoded 5' primer served in a second PCR lasting about 7 to 12 cycles. TCRdb used MiXCR to reprocess the 5' RACE reads, holding one entry per CDR3 protein. The data show about a million distinct CDR3 sequences, just over 50% seen once. The data were taken from a study of blood T cells in healthy people across ages. CDR3 size: 17 residues. Unmatched junction bases numbered 13, after V lost 4 bases and J lost 1 base. CDR1 is SQVTM, CDR2 ANQGSEA, per germline. This receptor was obtained from a woman between 55 and 75 years old in good health. The sample comprised blood. This chain links TRBV29-1 with TRBJ1-2; 9 bases line up with TRBD1. This CDR3 reads CSVVVAPGQGINYGYTF. In nucleotides, the CDR3 is TGCAGCGTTGTAGTCGCGCCTGGACAGGGGATTAACTATGGCTACACCTTC.